These 28 T cell receptor beta chains originate from one sample sequenced in a study of regulatory T cells in long-lasting Graves disease. Described time point: newly diagnosed GD, antithyroid drugs for less than 3 months. Following extraction of RNA from PBMCs, that RNA was used to make the TCR library. Construction of TCR beta libraries relied on iRepertoire HTBI primers and on Arm-PCR targeting CDR3 regions. Using its own MiXCR run on the multiplex PCR reads, TCRdb lists one record per CDR3 protein. The sample lists 350,000 to 500,000 distinct CDR3 sequences, roughly 15% occurring once. These data also formed part of another study, on T cells in Graves' hyperthyroidism and ophthalmopathy.

Material: peripheral blood mononuclear cells (PBMCs), obtained at new diagnosis, from a patient treated with antithyroid drugs. The receptors shown here come from a woman aged 18-29 years with Graves disease.

This clonotype was detected many times. The DNA of the CDR3 is TGCAGTGCTAGACCGGAGCGGGAGGGGAGCACAGATACGCAGTATTTT. Protein: CSARPEREGSTDTQYF. The V and J genes are TRBV20-1 and TRBJ2-3, with 10 nucleotides matching TRBD2. After removal of 2 bases from V and 0 bases from J, the junction contained 5 bases not matched to a gene. The CDR3 is made up of 16 amino acids. Germline V gives CDR1 DFQATT, CDR2 SNEGSKA (reference sequence).

This clonotype was recorded many times. The chain has TRBV4-2 and TRBJ2-1; perhaps TRBD2 as D (6 bases). CDR1 and CDR2 (germline): LGHNA, YNFKEQ. This CDR3 comprises 15 residues. Trimming stripped 3 bases from V and 4 bases from J, with 13 bases between. CDR3 protein: CASSQDGTPYNEQFF. The CDR3 DNA follows: TGTGCCAGCAGCCAGGACGGGACTCCGTACAATGAGCAGTTCTTC.

Notes on this clonotype: A much larger clonotype is one base distant, so this may be a read error. The J gene is TRBJ2-1, the V gene TRBV28, with D unclear. This CDR3 comprises 14 residues. Germline-derived CDR1 and CDR2 are MDHEN and SYDVKM. The CDR3 region is CASSPPTDYNEQLF. DNA of the CDR3: TGTGCCAGCAGTCCACCGACGGATTACAATGAGCAGCTCTTC.

The chain uses TRBV19 and TRBJ2-5; tentatively, D is TRBD1 or TRBD2 (5 bases each). Trimming took 2 bases from V and 4 from J, leaving 20 bases between them. This CDR3 is built from 17 residues. The germline V gene encodes CDR1 LNHDA and CDR2 SQIVND (reference sequence). As DNA, the CDR3 is TGTGCCAGTAGTATATTTCAGGGCGCCGGGGTCCTAGAGACCCAGTACTTC. It is translated as CASSIFQGAGVLETQYF. Looking up the rest from reference TRBV19 and TRBJ2-5 gives the full variable domain: DGGITQSPKYLFRKEGQNVTLSCEQNLNHDAMYWYRQDPGQGLRLIYYSQIVNDFQKGDIAEGYSVSREKKESFPLTVTSAQKNPTAFYLCASSIFQGAGVLETQYFGPGTRLLVL.

V is TRBV28 and J is TRBJ1-1; unclear D gene. The germline V gene has CDR1 MDHEN and CDR2 SYDVKM. The CDR3 totals 15 residues. With 6 bases removed from V and 0 bases from J, the gap between germline ends came to 14 bases. CDR3 nucleotides: TGTGCCAGCAGGGCCTTTGGACTGATGAACACTGAAGCTTTCTTT. Amino acids: CASRAFGLMNTEAFF.

This clonotype was observed at least ten times. The chain couples TRBV14 to TRBJ2-3; the match to TRBD2 covers 12 bases. V gave up 2 bases and J gave up 4 bases; unmatched junction bases: 1. Germline CDR1 is SGHDN and CDR2 is FVKESK. The CDR3 has 15 residues. CDR3 sequence reads: CASSQRLAGADTQYF. The CDR3 bases are TGTGCCAGCAGCCAACGACTAGCGGGAGCAGATACGCAGTATTTT.

The V call is TRBV18, the J call TRBJ2-7; D is undetermined. The CDR3 totals 14 residues. The germline V gene has CDR1 KGHSH and CDR2 LQKENI. V was trimmed by 0 bases and J by 7 bases, leaving 13 bases between them. The CDR3 DNA is TGTGCCAGCTCACCACCGCAGGCCGTCGGAGAGCAGTACTTC. Its translation is CASSPPQAVGEQYF.

The J gene is TRBJ1-2, the V gene TRBV12-3 or TRBV12-4; D gene unclear. This CDR3 comprises 15 residues. Trimming removed 3 bases from V and 4 bases from J, with 15 bases in between. The chain's CDR3 is CASSFGYSIRYGYTF. In DNA, the CDR3 is TGTGCCAGCAGTTTTGGGTACAGCATCCGCTATGGCTACACCTTC.

This clonotype showed up just a few times. The rearrangement uses TRBV20-1 and TRBJ2-1; no reliable D call. Per germline, CDR1 DFQATT and CDR2 SNEGSKA (reference sequence). V dropped 5 bases and J dropped 4 bases, with 18 bases sitting between them. The CDR3 spans 15 residues. The CDR3, as DNA: TGCAGTGCTCTGCCTATGGGCGGCCTATACAATGAGCAGTTCTTC. This codes for CSALPMGGLYNEQFF.

This clonotype has ten or more counts. The rearrangement joins TRBV12-3 or TRBV12-4 to TRBJ1-3; 7 nucleotides agree with TRBD1. Losses at the gene ends were 4 bases for V and 3 bases for J; bases not matched to a gene: 6. This CDR3 has 15 amino acids. DNA of the CDR3: TGTGCCAGCAGTTATGACAGGGTCTTTGGAAACACCATATATTTT. This sequence encodes CASSYDRVFGNTIYF.

A few counts support this clonotype. This chain joins TRBV7-8 and TRBJ1-1; D is unresolved. The CDR3 contains 15 residues. V was pared by 0 bases and J by 2 bases, with 10 bases between. Germline assignment: CDR1 SGHVS and CDR2 FQNEAQ. DNA for the CDR3: TGTGCCAGCAGCTTAGCGGCGACTTCCAACACTGAAGCTTTCTTT. Translating gives CASSLAATSNTEAFF.

In the case of this clonotype: This may stem from a read error, because a much larger clone lies one nucleotide away. This is likely a read error, given that the CDR3 carries no conserved phenylalanine or tryptophan at its end. The chain joins TRBV7-2 to TRBJ2-2; the match to TRBD1 covers 7 bases. CDR1 and CDR2 from the germline V gene are SGHTA and FQGNSA. The CDR3 extends over 16 amino acids. V lost 6 bases and J lost 4; bases outside the gene matches: 11. The CDR3 is CASSPAGTEVTGELFS. Here the CDR3 DNA reads TGTGCCAGCAGTCCTGCCGGGACAGAGGTCACCGGGGAGCTGTTTTCT.

This clonotype turned up a few times. The genes are TRBV3-1 and TRBJ1-2; weak D call: TRBD1 (5 bases). Per the germline V gene, CDR1 is LGHDT and CDR2 is YNNKEL (reference sequence). There are 15 residues in the CDR3. V was trimmed by 4 bases and J by 0 bases, leaving 12 bases between them. The CDR3 DNA reads as TGTGCCAGCAGCCCCATCCGGGGGTCTAACTATGGCTACACCTTC. Protein sequence: CASSPIRGSNYGYTF.

This clonotype was seen ten or more times. The gene calls are TRBV27 and TRBJ2-7; 9 bases align to TRBD1. V gave up 3 bases and J gave up 5 bases; unmatched junction bases: 5. The V gene's germline CDR1 is MNHEY and CDR2 SMNVEV (reference sequence). CDR3 length: 14 amino acids. CDR3 nucleotide sequence: TGTGCCAGCAGTTTTCGGGACAGGGCCCACGAGCAGTACTTC. It codes for CASSFRDRAHEQYF.

In this sample, this clonotype turned up a few times. The V call is TRBV3-1, the J call TRBJ2-3; the match to TRBD2 covers 7 bases. Germline loops: CDR1 LGHDT, CDR2 YNNKEL (reference sequence). V trimming: 5 bases; J trimming: 1 base; junction bases outside the gene matches: 6. This CDR3 contains 15 residues. The CDR3 is CASSGRASGTDTQYF. The CDR3 region has the DNA TGTGCCAGCAGCGGGAGGGCATCGGGCACAGATACGCAGTATTTT.

This clonotype was recorded a few times. The V and J genes are TRBV4-3 and TRBJ1-2; 8 bases match TRBD1. Germline CDR1 is LGHNA and CDR2 is YSLEER. Trimming at V came to 0 bases and at J to 8 bases, leaving 8 bases not matched to a gene. The CDR3 sequence is 15 residues long. The chain's CDR3 is CASSQDEGRGHGYTF. In nucleotides, the CDR3 is TGCGCCAGCAGCCAAGACGAAGGCAGGGGGCACGGCTACACCTTC.

The chain recombines TRBV3-1 with TRBJ1-1; TRBD1 aligns across 7 bases. Trimming at V came to 5 bases and at J to 0 bases, leaving 12 bases not matched to a gene. CDR1 and CDR2 from the germline V gene are LGHDT and YNNKEL (reference sequence). This CDR3 region has 17 residues. Here the CDR3 DNA reads TGTGCCAGCAGCTTTTGGCCGGGACAGCTATTGAACACTGAAGCTTTCTTT. This sequence encodes CASSFWPGQLLNTEAFF.

The sample holds many counts of this clonotype. V gene TRBV20-1 combines with J gene TRBJ2-7, with 8 bases identical to TRBD2. Trimming removed 1 base from V and 2 bases from J; junction bases left unmatched: 7. This CDR3 contains 15 residues. Germline-derived CDR1 and CDR2 are DFQATT and SNEGSKA (reference sequence). For the CDR3, the DNA is TGCAGTGCTAGAGCCCCAGCGACTAGCGCCTACGAGCAGTACTTC. Translated: CSARAPATSAYEQYF.

This sequence joins TRBV7-2 and TRBJ2-3; 9 nucleotides line up with TRBD2. J was trimmed by 3 bases and V by 3 bases; bases with no gene match: 7. Germline V gene data show CDR1 as SGHTA and CDR2 as FQGNSA. This CDR3 is built from 16 residues. The CDR3 region has the DNA TGTGCCAGCAGCTTGGTCGCTAGCGGGGTGACAGATACGCAGTATTTT. Residues: CASSLVASGVTDTQYF.

This clonotype was seen more than once but under ten times. This rearrangement joins TRBV20-1 to TRBJ2-7, with D possibly matching TRBD2 (5 bases). Germline-derived CDR1 and CDR2 are DFQATT and SNEGSKA (reference sequence). The CDR3 contains 13 residues. The ends were cut back, 0 bases at V and 5 bases at J, with 11 bases in the middle. The CDR3 DNA is TGCAGTGCTAGAGAAGGTAGCGCCGACGAGCAGTACTTC. Amino acid sequence: CSAREGSADEQYF.

The sample holds many counts of this clonotype. The chain joins TRBV5-1 to TRBJ2-7; D gene uncertain. The CDR3 runs to 12 residues. Trimming removed 3 bases from V and 5 bases from J, with 9 bases in between. Per germline, CDR1 SGHRS and CDR2 YFSETQ. The chain's CDR3 is CASSSELDEQYF. CDR3 bases: TGCGCCAGCAGCTCGGAATTAGACGAGCAGTACTTC.

This clonotype has ten or more counts. This rearrangement joins TRBV11-2 to TRBJ2-1; D may be TRBD2 (6 bases). The CDR3 totals 18 residues. V lost 2 bases and J lost 8, with 25 bases in between. Germline values: CDR1 SGHAT, CDR2 FQNNGV. The CDR3 sequence: CASSLLKGGRGTRYEQFF. The CDR3, as DNA: TGTGCCAGCAGCTTATTGAAGGGAGGTAGAGGGACGAGGTATGAGCAGTTCTTC.

This clonotype has ten or more counts. The genes are TRBV29-1 and TRBJ1-1; 9 bases fit TRBD1. The V gene's germline CDR1 is SQVTM and CDR2 ANQGSEA. V gave up 8 bases and J gave up 1 base; unmatched junction bases: 8. This CDR3 has 14 amino acids. CDR3 in amino acids: CSTTGGISNTEAFF. For the CDR3, the DNA is TGCAGCACAACAGGGGGCATTTCGAACACTGAAGCTTTCTTT.

The chain uses TRBV6-1 and TRBJ1-1; no clear D. Trimming left V 6 bases short and J 0 bases short, with 11 bases between. This CDR3 is 14 amino acids long. Per the germline V gene, CDR1 is MNHNS and CDR2 is SASEGT. CDR3 loop: CASRWAQVNTEAFF. The DNA of the CDR3 is TGTGCCAGCAGGTGGGCTCAGGTGAACACTGAAGCTTTCTTT.

About this clonotype itself: The junction departs from germline at one end; a sequencing error may be responsible. V and J are TRBV12-3 or TRBV12-4 and TRBJ2-1; 12 nucleotides match TRBD2. The CDR3 consists of 14 residues. The CDR3 spells CASSRLAGEYEQFF. The CDR3 nucleotides read TGTGCCAGCAGTCGACTAGCGGGAGAGTATGAGCAGTTTTTC.

V is TRBV27 and J is TRBJ2-3; TRBD2 agrees at 13 bases. With 9 bases clipped from V and 6 bases from J, the junction kept 12 bases outside the gene matches. Germline values: CDR1 MNHEY, CDR2 SMNVEV (reference sequence). The CDR3 extends over 16 amino acids. The CDR3 DNA reads TGTGCCAGTAGCCACGGACTAGCGGGAGTCCCCGATACGCAGTATTTT. Protein sequence: CASSHGLAGVPDTQYF.

This clonotype was detected ten times or more. The V and J genes are TRBV12-3 or TRBV12-4 and TRBJ2-7, with D possibly called TRBD1 or TRBD2 (5 bases each). The V end lost 9 bases, the J end lost 3 bases, and 15 bases lay between the germline ends. The CDR3 consists of 13 residues. The CDR3 bases are TGTGCCAGTGGTGGGACGGGTATCTACGAGCAGTACTTC. This translates into CASGGTGIYEQYF.

This clonotype was seen a few times. The CDR3, as DNA: TGCAGTGCGGACCGACTAGCGGGAGGGTCCTACAATGAGCAGTTCTTC. Amino acid sequence: CSADRLAGGSYNEQFF. The J gene is TRBJ2-1, the V gene TRBV20-1; 14 bases are a match to TRBD2. In germline, CDR1 is DFQATT, CDR2 SNEGSKA (reference sequence). V was clipped by 6 bases and J by 1 base; unmatched bases: 5. This CDR3 contains 16 residues.